These 30 T cell receptor beta chains originate from one sample sequenced in a study of blood T cell repertoires in COVID-19. Repertoires were generated with immunoSEQ multiplex PCR, while TCRdb's copy carries only in-frame clones and drops some. The sample lists about 210,000 clones, about nine tenths occurring once. The sequenced sample was peripheral blood. These receptors were collected from a woman aged 40 to 55 with acute or convalescent COVID-19.

This clone was counted only a few times. The rearrangement links TRBV19 to TRBJ2-2, with 10 bases that match TRBD2. Germline V lookup: CDR1 LNHDA, CDR2 SQIVND (reference sequence). V trimming: 7 bases; J trimming: 7 bases; junction bases outside the gene matches: 9. The CDR3 is made up of 15 amino acids. CDR3 bases: TGTGCCAGTATGAAAGCGGGGGGGCCTTTCGGGGAGCTGTTTTTT. This encodes CASMKAGGPFGELFF. Complete variable domain (other parts from reference TRBV19 and TRBJ2-2): DGGITQSPKYLFRKEGQNVTLSCEQNLNHDAMYWYRQDPGQGLRLIYYSQIVNDFQKGDIAEGYSVSREKKESFPLTVTSAQKNPTAFYLCASMKAGGPFGELFFGEGSRLTVL.

The chain has TRBV28 and TRBJ1-6; 9 positions match TRBD1. The CDR3 runs 16 residues. Germline CDR1 reads MDHEN; CDR2 reads SYDVKM. Trimming cost V 1 base and J 3 bases; bases outside gene matches: 1. The DNA of the CDR3 is TGTGCCAGCAGTTTATTGGACAGGGGCTATAATTCACCCCTCCACTTT. It is translated as CASSLLDRGYNSPLHF. Combining the CDR3 with reference TRBV28 and TRBJ1-6 gives the whole variable domain DVKVTQSSRYLVKRTGEKVFLECVQDMDHENMFWYRQDPGLGLRLIYFSYDVKMKEKGDIPEGYSVSREKKERFSLILESASTNQTSMYLCASSLLDRGYNSPLHFGNGTRLTVT.

As DNA, the CDR3 is TGTGCCAGCAGCCAAAGAAACAGGGACACTGAAGCTTTCTTT. Translation: CASSQRNRDTEAFF. The rearrangement links TRBV3-1 (or the pseudogene TRBV3-2) to TRBJ1-1; the D gene is possibly TRBD1 (6 bases). V gave up 2 bases and J gave up 3 bases, with 10 bases separating them. Germline loops: CDR1 LGHDT, CDR2 YNNKEL (reference sequence). The CDR3 is 14 residues long.

The chain couples TRBV6-5 to TRBJ1-5; 11 positions agree with TRBD1. V dropped 6 bases and J dropped 4; count of bases not matched to a gene: 5. The CDR3 contains 15 residues. Germline CDR1 reads MNHEY; CDR2 reads SVGAGI. In DNA, the CDR3 is TGTGCCAGCAGCATGGACAGGGGGCATAATCAGCCCCAGCATTTT. Residues: CASSMDRGHNQPQHF.

The genes are TRBV7-2 and TRBJ1-1; D is uncertain. Germline V gives CDR1 SGHTA, CDR2 FQGNSA. The CDR3 has 12 amino acids. Deletions cut 4 bases from V and 3 bases from J, with 6 bases between. The CDR3 DNA sequence: TGTGCCAGCAGCTGGGCTGACACTGAAGCTTTCTTT. Translation gives CASSWADTEAFF.

The chain carries TRBV3-1 (or the pseudogene TRBV3-2) and TRBJ1-5; TRBD1 matches at 7 bases. The V segment lost 6 bases and the J segment 6 bases; nucleotides outside the gene matches: 5. The CDR3 extends over 13 amino acids. Per germline, CDR1 LGHDT and CDR2 YNNKEL (reference sequence). DNA for the CDR3: TGTGCCAGCAGGGGACAGCTGGGTCAGCCCCAGCATTTT. Translated: CASRGQLGQPQHF.

This sequence joins TRBV5-1 and TRBJ2-5; D possibly corresponds to TRBD1 (5 bases). Germline loops: CDR1 SGHRS, CDR2 YFSETQ. V was trimmed by 4 bases and J by 1 base, leaving 14 bases between them. This CDR3 contains 15 residues. The CDR3: CASSPGQGPQETQYF. The CDR3 nucleotides read TGCGCCAGCAGCCCCGGCCAGGGCCCCCAAGAGACCCAGTACTTC.

This clone was recorded a few times. This chain connects TRBV2 to TRBJ1-5; 7 nucleotides agree with TRBD1. In germline, CDR1 is SNHLY, CDR2 FYNNEI. The CDR3 extends over 15 amino acids. V lost 5 bases, J lost 0 bases, and 4 bases stayed unmatched. For the CDR3, the DNA is TGTGCCAGCAGTCAGGACAGGAATAGCAATCAGCCCCAGCATTTT. It encodes CASSQDRNSNQPQHF.

This sequence joins TRBV9 and TRBJ2-1; D is undetermined. Between the trimmed V and J ends, which lost 0 bases and 5 bases, there was a span of 6 bases. The germline V gene has CDR1 SGDLS and CDR2 YYNGEE. The CDR3 is 13 residues long. CDR3 DNA: TGTGCCAGCAGCGTAGAAATAGACAATGAGCAGTTCTTC. Translation: CASSVEIDNEQFF.

DNA for the CDR3: TGTGCCAGTAGTATAGGGCCCTCCGATGGCTACACCTTC. It specifies CASSIGPSDGYTF. The gene calls are TRBV19 and TRBJ1-2; no firm D call. Germline V CDR1 and CDR2: LNHDA, SQIVND (reference sequence). This CDR3 has 13 amino acids. Trimming left V 1 base short and J 6 bases short, with 9 bases between. The full variable domain, rest sourced from reference TRBV19 and TRBJ1-2, is DGGITQSPKYLFRKEGQNVTLSCEQNLNHDAMYWYRQDPGQGLRLIYYSQIVNDFQKGDIAEGYSVSREKKESFPLTVTSAQKNPTAFYLCASSIGPSDGYTFGSGTRLTVV.

This chain uses TRBV7-9 with TRBJ2-2; 9 bases match TRBD2. Per the germline V gene, CDR1 is SEHNR and CDR2 is FQNEAQ (reference sequence). V lost 1 base and J lost 4; bases outside the gene matches: 1. The CDR3 length is 15 residues. The CDR3 reads CASSLEGLATGELFF. Written as DNA, the CDR3 is TGTGCCAGCAGCTTAGAGGGACTAGCCACCGGGGAGCTGTTTTTT.

This clone was counted between two and nine times. The chain combines TRBV4-1 with TRBJ2-3; 9 bases are a match to TRBD2. Germline CDR1 reads MGHRA; CDR2 reads YSYEKL. This CDR3 spans 19 amino acids. Trimming removed 0 bases from V and 4 bases from J; junction bases left unmatched: 14. The CDR3 bases are TGCGCCAGCAGCCAAGAAAGGGTCGGGGCTAGCGGGGACGCAGATACGCAGTATTTT. This translates into CASSQERVGASGDADTQYF.

This chain joins TRBV19 and TRBJ1-6; D is uncertain. Germline assignment: CDR1 LNHDA and CDR2 SQIVND (reference sequence). The CDR3 runs to 15 residues. V dropped 3 bases and J dropped 9 bases, with 15 bases sitting between them. CDR3 protein: CASSIGERIPSPLHF. In DNA form, the CDR3 reads TGTGCCAGTAGTATCGGGGAGCGGATTCCTTCACCCCTCCACTTT.

The chain couples TRBV6-1 to TRBJ2-3; TRBD2 might be the D (5 bases). Germline lookup yields CDR1 MNHNS and CDR2 SASEGT. V lost 1 base, J lost 5 bases, and 10 bases lay in between. The CDR3 is 14 residues long. The DNA for the CDR3 is TGTGCCAGCAGTGAAGGGGTCGGAGGAGATACGCAGTATTTT. Encoded protein: CASSEGVGGDTQYF.

The chain recombines TRBV27 with TRBJ2-1, with 15 bases aligning to TRBD2. This CDR3 comprises 17 residues. V was clipped by 5 bases and J by 8 bases; unmatched bases: 10. Germline CDR1 reads MNHEY; CDR2 reads SMNVEV (reference sequence). The CDR3 nucleotides read TGTGCCAGCAGTACCGGACTAGCGGGGGGGAATAGCGATGAGCAGTTCTTC. Translated, it gives CASSTGLAGGNSDEQFF.

V and J are TRBV5-1 and TRBJ2-2; maybe TRBD1 (6 bases). The CDR3 extends over 19 amino acids. CDR1 is SGHRS and CDR2 is YFSETQ in the germline V gene. The V and J ends lost 2 bases and 1 base respectively, with 21 bases between them. The DNA of the CDR3 is TGCGCCAGCAGCTTTCCCGGGACACACCCCAAAGAGAACACCGGGGAGCTGTTTTTT. It translates to CASSFPGTHPKENTGELFF.

V is TRBV6-6 and J is TRBJ2-5; D is perhaps TRBD1 (5 bases). The CDR3 runs to 14 residues. Germline-derived CDR1 and CDR2 are MNHNY and SVGAGI (reference sequence). Trimming left V 2 bases short and J 4 bases short, with 11 bases between. This CDR3 reads CASSYDSLGETQYF. CDR3 nucleotides: TGTGCCAGCAGTTACGACAGCTTGGGAGAGACCCAGTACTTC.

V gene TRBV6-1 combines with J gene TRBJ1-1; 9 nucleotides match TRBD1. Trimming at V came to 1 base and at J to 7 bases, leaving 4 bases not matched to a gene. Germline lookup yields CDR1 MNHNS and CDR2 SASEGT. The CDR3 loop spans 14 amino acids. This chain's CDR3 is CASSEEGTGHEAFF. The CDR3 DNA reads TGTGCCAGCAGTGAAGAAGGGACAGGGCATGAAGCTTTCTTT.

This chain links TRBV7-9 with TRBJ1-3; no firm D call. Deletions cut 2 bases from V and 2 bases from J, with 7 bases between. This CDR3 region has 14 residues. Germline V gene sequence: CDR1 SEHNR, CDR2 FQNEAQ (reference sequence). CDR3 sequence (DNA): TGTGCCAGCAGCTTACGACTCCCTGGAAACACCATATATTTT. It yields the protein CASSLRLPGNTIYF.

The chain has TRBV2 and TRBJ2-2, with unresolved D. The CDR3 spans 11 residues. Germline CDR1 is SNHLY and CDR2 is FYNNEI. Trimming left V 1 base short and J 13 bases short, with 7 bases between. CDR3 sequence reads: CASSEELRLFF. The CDR3 DNA sequence: TGTGCCAGCAGTGAAGAACTAAGGCTGTTTTTT.

The chain couples TRBV9 to TRBJ2-5; D gene uncertain. Per the germline V gene, CDR1 is SGDLS and CDR2 is YYNGEE. CDR3 size: 13 residues. The germline V and J ends were trimmed by 4 bases and 5 bases, with 12 bases remaining between them. The CDR3 bases are TGTGCCAGCAGCACACAGCCTGGGGAGACCCAGTACTTC. Translation gives CASSTQPGETQYF.

V usage is TRBV4-2 and J usage is TRBJ2-3; TRBD2 matches at 12 bases. CDR1 and CDR2 (germline): LGHNA, YNFKEQ. The CDR3 has 16 amino acids. The J segment lost 5 bases and the V segment lost 4 bases, leaving 7 bases of the junction unmatched. The CDR3 sequence: CASSPTPSGGGDTQYF. CDR3 nucleotide sequence: TGTGCCAGCAGCCCGACTCCTAGCGGGGGGGGAGATACGCAGTATTTT.

The chain links TRBV6-5 to TRBJ2-7; perhaps TRBD2 as D (5 bases). Trimming left V 6 bases short and J 2 bases short, with 14 bases between. Germline V gene lookup returns CDR1 MNHEY and CDR2 SVGAGI. The length of the CDR3 is 14 residues. Written as DNA, the CDR3 is TGTGCCAGCAGCCCGACCGGGAACCCCTACGAGCAGTACGTC. This encodes CASSPTGNPYEQYV.

This clone came up a few times. This rearrangement joins TRBV5-1 to TRBJ1-1, with TRBD1 as a possible D gene (5 bases). Trimming took off 3 bases at V and 1 base at J, with 10 bases between the two ends. This CDR3 is 14 amino acids long. The germline V gene encodes CDR1 SGHRS and CDR2 YFSETQ. CDR3 nucleotide sequence: TGCGCCAGCAGCTGGATCACAGGGAACACTGAAGCTTTCTTT. This encodes CASSWITGNTEAFF.

This chain connects TRBV2 to TRBJ1-3; 8 positions match TRBD1. This CDR3 is 14 amino acids long. The V and J ends lost 6 bases and 3 bases, in that order; junction bases with no gene match: 4. CDR1 SNHLY and CDR2 FYNNEI come from the germline V gene. The CDR3 DNA sequence: TGTGCCAGCAGGGCAGGGGGCGGTGGAAACACCATATATTTT. It codes for CASRAGGGGNTIYF.

This chain joins TRBV6-6 and TRBJ1-4; D is undetermined. Trimming removed 0 bases from V and 8 bases from J, with 10 bases in between. Germline V gene lookup returns CDR1 MNHNY and CDR2 SVGAGI (reference sequence). This CDR3 has 14 residues. The CDR3 region has the DNA TGTGCCAGCAGTTACTCGGGAGGTGGGGAAAAACTGTTTTTT. It specifies CASSYSGGGEKLFF.

The chain uses TRBV5-5 and TRBJ2-2; TRBD1 might be the D (6 bases). Trimming took off 6 bases at V and 4 bases at J, with 13 bases between the two ends. The CDR3 contains 14 residues. CDR1 is SGHKS, CDR2 YYEKEE, per germline (reference sequence). The CDR3 region has the DNA TGTGCCAGCAACACAGGGTTCCGCACCGGGGAGCTGTTTTTT. Residues: CASNTGFRTGELFF.

This chain uses TRBV4-1 with TRBJ1-5; a possible D gene is TRBD1 (6 bases). This CDR3 is built from 14 residues. The germline V and J ends were trimmed by 3 bases and 3 bases, with 9 bases remaining between them. Germline CDR1 is MGHRA and CDR2 is YSYEKL. CDR3 residues: CASSQGASNQPQHF. The CDR3 coding sequence is TGCGCCAGCAGCCAGGGGGCCTCCAATCAGCCCCAGCATTTT.

The chain links TRBV4-2 to TRBJ2-3, with D perhaps matching TRBD2 (5 bases). The CDR3 is made up of 18 amino acids. V shed 3 bases and J shed 3 bases, with 22 bases lying between them. Looked up from germline, CDR1 is LGHNA and CDR2 is YNFKEQ. The CDR3 region is CASSHRGELPPRTDTQYF. In DNA, the CDR3 is TGTGCCAGCAGCCACCGGGGAGAACTCCCACCCAGAACAGATACGCAGTATTTT.

The rearrangement joins TRBV15 to TRBJ2-2; maybe TRBD1 (6 bases). This CDR3 region has 15 residues. From germline, CDR1 is LNHNV and CDR2 YYDKDF (reference sequence). Trimming removed 0 bases from V and 5 bases from J, with 10 bases in between. CDR3: CATSRDLGGTGELFF. CDR3 nucleotides: TGTGCCACCAGCAGAGATTTAGGGGGTACCGGGGAGCTGTTTTTT.